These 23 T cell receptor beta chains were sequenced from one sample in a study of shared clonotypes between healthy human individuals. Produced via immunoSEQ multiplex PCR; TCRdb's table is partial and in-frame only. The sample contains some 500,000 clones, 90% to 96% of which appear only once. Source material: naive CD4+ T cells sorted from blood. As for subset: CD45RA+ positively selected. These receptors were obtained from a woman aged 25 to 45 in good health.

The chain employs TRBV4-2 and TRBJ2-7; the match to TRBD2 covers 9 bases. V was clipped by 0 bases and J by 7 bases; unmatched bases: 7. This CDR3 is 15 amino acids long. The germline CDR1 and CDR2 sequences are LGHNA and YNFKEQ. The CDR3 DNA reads TGTGCCAGCAGCCAAGATGTGCGGGAGGGTTGGGAGCAGTACTTC. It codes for CASSQDVREGWEQYF.

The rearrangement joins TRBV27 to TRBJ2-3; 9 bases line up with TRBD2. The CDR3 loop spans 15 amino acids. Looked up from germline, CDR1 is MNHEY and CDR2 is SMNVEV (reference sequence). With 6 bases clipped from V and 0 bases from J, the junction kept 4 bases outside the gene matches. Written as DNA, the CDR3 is TGTGCCAGCAGATGGACTAGCGAGAGCACAGATACGCAGTATTTT. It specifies CASRWTSESTDTQYF.

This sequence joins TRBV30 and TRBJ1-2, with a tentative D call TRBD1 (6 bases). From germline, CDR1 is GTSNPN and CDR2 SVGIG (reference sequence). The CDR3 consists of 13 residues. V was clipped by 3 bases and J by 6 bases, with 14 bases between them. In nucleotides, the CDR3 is TGTGCCTGGAGGTTCTCAGCAGGGGATGGCTACACCTTC. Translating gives CAWRFSAGDGYTF.

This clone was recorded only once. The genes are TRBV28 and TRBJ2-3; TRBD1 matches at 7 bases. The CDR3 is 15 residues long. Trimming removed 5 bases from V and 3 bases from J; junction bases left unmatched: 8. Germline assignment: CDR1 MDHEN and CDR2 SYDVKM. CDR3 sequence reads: CASSKPGQWTDTQYF. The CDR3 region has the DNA TGTGCCAGCAGTAAACCGGGACAGTGGACAGATACGCAGTATTTT.

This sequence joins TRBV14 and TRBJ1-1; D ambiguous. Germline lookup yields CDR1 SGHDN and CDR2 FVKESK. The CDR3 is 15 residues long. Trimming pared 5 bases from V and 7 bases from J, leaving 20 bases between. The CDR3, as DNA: TGTGCCAGCAGCTTCCAATTGAGAGAACTCGATGAAGCTTTCTTT. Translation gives CASSFQLRELDEAFF. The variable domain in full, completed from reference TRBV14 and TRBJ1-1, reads EAGVTQFPSHSVIEKGQTVTLRCDPISGHDNLYWYRRVMGKEIKFLLHFVKESKQDESGMPNNRFLAERTGGTYSTLKVQPAELEDSGVYFCASSFQLRELDEAFFGQGTRLTVV.

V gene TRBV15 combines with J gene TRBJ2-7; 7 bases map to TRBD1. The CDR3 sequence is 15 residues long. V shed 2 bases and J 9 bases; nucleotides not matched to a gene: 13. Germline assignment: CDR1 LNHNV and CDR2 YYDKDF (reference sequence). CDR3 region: CATSRRHDRVTLQYF. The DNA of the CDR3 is TGTGCCACCAGCAGAAGACACGACAGGGTCACTTTGCAGTACTTC.

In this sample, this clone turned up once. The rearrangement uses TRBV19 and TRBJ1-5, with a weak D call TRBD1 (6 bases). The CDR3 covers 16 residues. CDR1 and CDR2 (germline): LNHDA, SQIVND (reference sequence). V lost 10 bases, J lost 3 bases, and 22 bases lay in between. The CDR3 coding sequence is TGTGCCACCCGCCGGGACGGGGGCCCTGACAATCAGCCCCAGCATTTT. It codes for CATRRDGGPDNQPQHF. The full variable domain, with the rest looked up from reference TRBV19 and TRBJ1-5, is DGGITQSPKYLFRKEGQNVTLSCEQNLNHDAMYWYRQDPGQGLRLIYYSQIVNDFQKGDIAEGYSVSREKKESFPLTVTSAQKNPTAFYLCATRRDGGPDNQPQHFGDGTRLSIL.

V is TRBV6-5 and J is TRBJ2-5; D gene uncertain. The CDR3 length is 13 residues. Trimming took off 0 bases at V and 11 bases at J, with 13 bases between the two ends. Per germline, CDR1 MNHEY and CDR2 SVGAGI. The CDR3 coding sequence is TGTGCCAGCAGTTACTCTGCCGCCGTAAGACAGTACTTC. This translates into CASSYSAAVRQYF.

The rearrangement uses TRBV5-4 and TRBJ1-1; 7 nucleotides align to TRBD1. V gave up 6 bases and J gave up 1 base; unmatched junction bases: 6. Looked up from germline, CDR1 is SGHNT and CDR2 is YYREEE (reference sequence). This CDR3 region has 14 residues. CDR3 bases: TGTGCCAGCAACAAGGACAGGTCGAACACTGAAGCTTTCTTT. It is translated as CASNKDRSNTEAFF. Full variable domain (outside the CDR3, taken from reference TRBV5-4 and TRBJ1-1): ETGVTQSPTHLIKTRGQQVTLRCSSQSGHNTVSWYQQALGQGPQFIFQYYREEENGRGNFPPRFSGLQFPNYSSELNVNALELDDSALYLCASNKDRSNTEAFFGQGTRLTVV.

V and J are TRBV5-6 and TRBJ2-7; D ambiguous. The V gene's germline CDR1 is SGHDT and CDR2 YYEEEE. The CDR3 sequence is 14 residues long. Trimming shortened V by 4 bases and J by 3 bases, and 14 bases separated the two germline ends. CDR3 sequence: CASSGYPFLYEQYF. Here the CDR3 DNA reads TGTGCCAGCAGCGGTTACCCGTTCCTCTACGAGCAGTACTTC.

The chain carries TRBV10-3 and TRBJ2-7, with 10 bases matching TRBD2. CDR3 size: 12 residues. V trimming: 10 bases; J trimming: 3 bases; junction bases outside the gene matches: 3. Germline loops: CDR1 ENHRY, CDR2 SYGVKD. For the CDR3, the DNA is TGTGCCACACAGCGGGAGGGCTACGAGCAGTACTTC. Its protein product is CATQREGYEQYF.

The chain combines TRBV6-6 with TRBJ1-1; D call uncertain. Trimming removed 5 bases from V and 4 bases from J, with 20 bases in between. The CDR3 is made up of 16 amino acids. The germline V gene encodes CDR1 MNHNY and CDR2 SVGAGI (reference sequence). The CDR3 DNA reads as TGTGCCAGCAGTCTCACTACAAAAGCGGAGGGCACTGAAGCTTTCTTT. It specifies CASSLTTKAEGTEAFF.

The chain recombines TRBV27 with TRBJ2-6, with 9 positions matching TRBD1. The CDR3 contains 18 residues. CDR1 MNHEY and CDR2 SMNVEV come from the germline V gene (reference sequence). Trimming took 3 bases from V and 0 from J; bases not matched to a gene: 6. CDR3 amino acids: CASSFWTGVFSGANVLTF. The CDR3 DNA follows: TGTGCCAGCAGTTTTTGGACAGGGGTTTTCTCTGGGGCCAACGTCCTGACTTTC.

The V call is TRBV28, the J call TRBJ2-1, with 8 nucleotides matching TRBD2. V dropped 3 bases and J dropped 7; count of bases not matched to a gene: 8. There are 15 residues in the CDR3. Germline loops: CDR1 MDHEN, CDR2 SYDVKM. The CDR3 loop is CASSFFGTRTNEQFF. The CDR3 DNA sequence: TGTGCCAGCAGTTTCTTCGGGACTAGAACGAATGAGCAGTTCTTC.

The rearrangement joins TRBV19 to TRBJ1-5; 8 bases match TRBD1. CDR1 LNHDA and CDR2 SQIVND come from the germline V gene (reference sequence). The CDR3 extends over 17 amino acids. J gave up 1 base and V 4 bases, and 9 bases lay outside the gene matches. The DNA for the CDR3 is TGTGCCAGTAGTAGGACAGGGTTTGGTATGAGCAATCAGCCCCAGCATTTT. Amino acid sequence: CASSRTGFGMSNQPQHF.

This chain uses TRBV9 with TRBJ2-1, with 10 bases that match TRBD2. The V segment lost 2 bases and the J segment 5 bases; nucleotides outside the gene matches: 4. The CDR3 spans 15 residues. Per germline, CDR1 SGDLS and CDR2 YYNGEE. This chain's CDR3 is CASSVRTSGDNEQFF. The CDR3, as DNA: TGTGCCAGCAGCGTCCGGACTAGCGGAGACAATGAGCAGTTCTTC.

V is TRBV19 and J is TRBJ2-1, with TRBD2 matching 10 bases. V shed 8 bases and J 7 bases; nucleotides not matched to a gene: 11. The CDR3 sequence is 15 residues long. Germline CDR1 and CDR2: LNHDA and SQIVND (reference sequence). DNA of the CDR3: TGTGCCAGTGGACTAGCGGCTCTAAGGGGGAATGAGCAGTTCTTC. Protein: CASGLAALRGNEQFF.

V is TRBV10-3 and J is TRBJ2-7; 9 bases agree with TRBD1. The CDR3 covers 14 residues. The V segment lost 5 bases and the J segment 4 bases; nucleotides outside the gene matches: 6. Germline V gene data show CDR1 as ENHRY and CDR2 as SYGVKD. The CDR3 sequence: CAISNTGQGYEQYF. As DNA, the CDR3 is TGTGCCATCAGTAATACGGGACAGGGTTACGAGCAGTACTTC.

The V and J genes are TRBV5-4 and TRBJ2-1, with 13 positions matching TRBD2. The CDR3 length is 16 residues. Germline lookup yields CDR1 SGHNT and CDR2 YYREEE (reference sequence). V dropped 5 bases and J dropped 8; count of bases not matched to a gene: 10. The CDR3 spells CASRARTSGSTYEQFF. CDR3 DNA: TGTGCCAGCAGAGCCCGGACTAGCGGGAGTACGTATGAGCAGTTCTTC.

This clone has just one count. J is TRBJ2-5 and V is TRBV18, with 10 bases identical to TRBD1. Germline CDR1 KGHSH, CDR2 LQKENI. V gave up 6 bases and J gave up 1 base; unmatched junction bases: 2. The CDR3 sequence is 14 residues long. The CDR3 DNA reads TGTGCCAGCTCTGGGACAGGGGCCCAAGAGACCCAGTACTTC. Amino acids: CASSGTGAQETQYF.

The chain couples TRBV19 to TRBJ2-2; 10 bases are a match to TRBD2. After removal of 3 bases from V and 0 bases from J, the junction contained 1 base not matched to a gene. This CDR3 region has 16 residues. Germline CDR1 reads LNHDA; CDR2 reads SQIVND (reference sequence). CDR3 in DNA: TGTGCCAGTAGTATGGGGACTAGCGCGAACACCGGGGAGCTGTTTTTT. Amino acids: CASSMGTSANTGELFF.

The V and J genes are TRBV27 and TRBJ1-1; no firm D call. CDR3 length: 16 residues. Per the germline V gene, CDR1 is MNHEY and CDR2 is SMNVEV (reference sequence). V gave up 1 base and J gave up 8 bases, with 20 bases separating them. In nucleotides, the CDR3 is TGTGCCAGCAGTTTATTTTCAGTTGGGCCCCGAAGGGAAGCTTTCTTT. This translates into CASSLFSVGPRREAFF.

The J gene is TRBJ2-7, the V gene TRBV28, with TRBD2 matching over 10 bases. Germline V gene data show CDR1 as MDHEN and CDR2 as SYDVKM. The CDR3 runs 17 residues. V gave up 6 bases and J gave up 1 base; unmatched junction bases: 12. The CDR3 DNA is TGTGCCAGCAGGCCCGACTCGGCTAGCGGGGGTTCCTACGAGCAGTACTTC. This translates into CASRPDSASGGSYEQYF. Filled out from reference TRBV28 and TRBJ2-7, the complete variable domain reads DVKVTQSSRYLVKRTGEKVFLECVQDMDHENMFWYRQDPGLGLRLIYFSYDVKMKEKGDIPEGYSVSREKKERFSLILESASTNQTSMYLCASRPDSASGGSYEQYFGPGTRLTVT.